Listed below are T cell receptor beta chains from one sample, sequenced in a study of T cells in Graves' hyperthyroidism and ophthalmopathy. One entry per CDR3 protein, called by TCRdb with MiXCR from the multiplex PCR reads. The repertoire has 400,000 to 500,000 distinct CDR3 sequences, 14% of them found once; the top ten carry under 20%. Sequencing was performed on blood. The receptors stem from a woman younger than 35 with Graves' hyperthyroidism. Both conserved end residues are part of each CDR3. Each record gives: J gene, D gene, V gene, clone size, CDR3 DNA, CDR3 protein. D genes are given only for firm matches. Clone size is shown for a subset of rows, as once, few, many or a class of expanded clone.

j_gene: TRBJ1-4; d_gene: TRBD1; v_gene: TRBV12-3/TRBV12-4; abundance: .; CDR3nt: TGTGCCAGCAGCCCCATGGGGACAGGGGGTCTTAATGAAAAACTGTTTTTT; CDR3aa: CASSPMGTGGLNEKLFF
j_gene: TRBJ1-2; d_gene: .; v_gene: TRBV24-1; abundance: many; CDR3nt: TGTGCCACCAGTGGAAAGGGGACGGATGGCTACACCTTC; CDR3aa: CATSGKGTDGYTF
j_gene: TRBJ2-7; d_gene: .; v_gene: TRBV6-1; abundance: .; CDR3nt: TGTGCCAGCAGTGCGGGGCGAAACGAGCAGTACTTC; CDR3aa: CASSAGRNEQYF
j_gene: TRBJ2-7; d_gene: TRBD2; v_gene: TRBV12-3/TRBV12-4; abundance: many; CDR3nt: TGTGCCAGCAGTTTTACCCGGACTAGCGGGAACTACGAGCAGTACTTC; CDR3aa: CASSFTRTSGNYEQYF
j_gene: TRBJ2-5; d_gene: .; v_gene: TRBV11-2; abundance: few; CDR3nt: TGTGCCAGCAGCTTAGACTTTTGGGGTGAGAAGGGGGAAGGAAAAGAGACCCAGTACTTC; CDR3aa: CASSLDFWGEKGEGKETQYF
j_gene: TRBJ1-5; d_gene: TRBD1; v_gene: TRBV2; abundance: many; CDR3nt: TGTGCCAGAGGACCCGGGACAGGGAGCAATCAGCCCCAGCATTTT; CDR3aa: CARGPGTGSNQPQHF
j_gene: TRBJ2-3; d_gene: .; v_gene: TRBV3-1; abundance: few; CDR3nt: TGTGCCAGCAGCCCCCAAGCCGCGAGGGTTGATACGCAGTATTTT; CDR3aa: CASSPQAARVDTQYF
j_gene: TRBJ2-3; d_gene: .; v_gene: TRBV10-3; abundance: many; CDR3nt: TGTGCCATCACTAACATCAAAGGCCCCCACGCAGATACGCAGTATTTT; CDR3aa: CAITNIKGPHADTQYF
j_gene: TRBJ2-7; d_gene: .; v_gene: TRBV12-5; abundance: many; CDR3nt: TGTGCTAGTGGCTCGTTTCAGGGGTATTCCTACGAGCAGTACTTC; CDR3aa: CASGSFQGYSYEQYF
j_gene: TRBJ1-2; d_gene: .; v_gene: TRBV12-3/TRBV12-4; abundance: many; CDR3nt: TGTGCCAGCAGTTCGGGACTGATCTATGGCTACACCTTC; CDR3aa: CASSSGLIYGYTF
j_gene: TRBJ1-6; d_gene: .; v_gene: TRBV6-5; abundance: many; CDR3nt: TGTGCCAGCAGTTACGGAGACAGTACCCTCCACTTT; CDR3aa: CASSYGDSTLHF
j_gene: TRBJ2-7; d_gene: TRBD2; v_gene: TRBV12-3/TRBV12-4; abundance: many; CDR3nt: TGTGCCAGCAGTTCCCCTGCGGGAGGGGTGTACGAGCAGTACTTC; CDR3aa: CASSSPAGGVYEQYF
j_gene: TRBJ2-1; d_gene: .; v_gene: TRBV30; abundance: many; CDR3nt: TGTGCCTTACTACCAGGTTACAATGAGCAGTTCTTC; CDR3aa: CALLPGYNEQFF
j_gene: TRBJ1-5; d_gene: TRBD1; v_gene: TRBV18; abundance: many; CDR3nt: TGTGCCAGCTCACCACCCGGGACAGGGAATAGCAATCAGCCCCAGCATTTT; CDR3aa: CASSPPGTGNSNQPQHF
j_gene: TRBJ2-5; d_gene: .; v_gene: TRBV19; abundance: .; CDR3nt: TGTGCCAGTAGTGTTGACAGGCTTCAAGAGACCCAGTACTTC; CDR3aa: CASSVDRLQETQYF
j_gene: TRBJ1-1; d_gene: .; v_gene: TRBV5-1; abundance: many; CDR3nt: TGCGCCAGCAGCAACCCCCAGGGAGTTGCTGAAGCTTTCTTT; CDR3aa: CASSNPQGVAEAFF
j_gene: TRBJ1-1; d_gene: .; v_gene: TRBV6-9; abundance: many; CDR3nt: TGTGCCAGCGTCCTCGCTGAAGCTTTCTTT; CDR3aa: CASVLAEAFF
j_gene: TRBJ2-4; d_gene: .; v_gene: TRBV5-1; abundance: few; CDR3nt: TGCGCCAGCAGCTTGTCGAGGGATCAAAACATTCAGTACTTC; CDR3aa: CASSLSRDQNIQYF
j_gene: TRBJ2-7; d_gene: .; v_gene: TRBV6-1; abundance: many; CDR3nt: TGTGCCAGCAGTCCATCACAGGGTTCCTACGAGCAGTACTTC; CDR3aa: CASSPSQGSYEQYF
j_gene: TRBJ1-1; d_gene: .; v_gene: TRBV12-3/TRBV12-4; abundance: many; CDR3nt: TGTGCCAGCACCCCCACATTGGGGAACACTGAAGCTTTCTTT; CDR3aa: CASTPTLGNTEAFF
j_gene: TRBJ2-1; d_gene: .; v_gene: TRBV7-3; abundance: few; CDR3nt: TGTGCCAGCAGCCCCCAGTGGGGCTCCTACAATGAGCAGTTCTTC; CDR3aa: CASSPQWGSYNEQFF
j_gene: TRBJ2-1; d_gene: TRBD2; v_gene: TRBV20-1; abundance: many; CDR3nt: TGCAGTGCTAGAGAGCCTAGCGGGGGTTACAATGAGCAGTTCTTC; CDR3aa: CSAREPSGGYNEQFF
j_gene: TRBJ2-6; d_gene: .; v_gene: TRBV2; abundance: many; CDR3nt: TGTGCCAGCAGTGTTTTCCCGTCCCCTGGGGCCAACGTCCTGACTTTC; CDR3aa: CASSVFPSPGANVLTF
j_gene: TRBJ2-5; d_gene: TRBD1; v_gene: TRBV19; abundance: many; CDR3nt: TGTGCCAGTAGTCGGGACAGGGAAGGAAGACAGTACTTC; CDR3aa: CASSRDREGRQYF
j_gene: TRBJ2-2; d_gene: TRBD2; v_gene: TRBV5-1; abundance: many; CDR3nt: TGCGCCAGCAGCATCCTAGCGGGGGACACCGGGGAGCTGTTTTTT; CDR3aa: CASSILAGDTGELFF
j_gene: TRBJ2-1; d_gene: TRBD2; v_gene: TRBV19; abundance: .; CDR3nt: TGTGCCAGTAGTATGGGGGTAGCGGGAGCCAATGAGCAGTTCTTC; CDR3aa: CASSMGVAGANEQFF
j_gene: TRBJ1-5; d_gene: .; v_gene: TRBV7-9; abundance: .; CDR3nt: TGTGCCAGCAGCTTTGGGCTTTATGTGGAAGCCGAACAACAGCCCCAGCATTTT; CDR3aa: CASSFGLYVEAEQQPQHF
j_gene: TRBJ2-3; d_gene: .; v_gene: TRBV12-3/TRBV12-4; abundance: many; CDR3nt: TGTGCCAGCAGCCAAGGCGCCACAGATACGCAGTATTTT; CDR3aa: CASSQGATDTQYF
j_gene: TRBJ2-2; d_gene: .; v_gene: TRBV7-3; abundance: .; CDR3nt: TGTGCCAGCAGCTTACGAGGGGGGAATTGGAACACCGGGGAGCTGTTTTTT; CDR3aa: CASSLRGGNWNTGELFF
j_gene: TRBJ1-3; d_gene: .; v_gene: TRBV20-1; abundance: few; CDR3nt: TGCAGTGCTCACCGCGGACCTGGAAACACCATATATTTT; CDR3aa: CSAHRGPGNTIYF
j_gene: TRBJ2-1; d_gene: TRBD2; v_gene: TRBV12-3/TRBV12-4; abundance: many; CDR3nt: TGTGCCAGCAGTTCTCCCGGGAGCGGGAGGTCTTACAATGAGCAGTTCTTC; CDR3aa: CASSSPGSGRSYNEQFF
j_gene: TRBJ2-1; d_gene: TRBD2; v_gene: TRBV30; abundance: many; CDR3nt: TGTGCCTGGAACGAGCGGGAGGCAAATGAGCAGTTCTTC; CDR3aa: CAWNEREANEQFF
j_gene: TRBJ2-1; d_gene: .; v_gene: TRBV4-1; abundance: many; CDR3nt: TGCGCCAGCAGCCAAGGCATCCTATTCTACAATGAGCAGTTCTTC; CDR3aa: CASSQGILFYNEQFF
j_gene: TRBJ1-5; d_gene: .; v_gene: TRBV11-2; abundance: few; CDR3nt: TGTGCCAGCAGCTTAGTGGGGGGAGACCCCAATCAGCCCCAGCATTTT; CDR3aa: CASSLVGGDPNQPQHF
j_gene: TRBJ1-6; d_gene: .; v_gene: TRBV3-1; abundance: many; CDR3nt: TGTGCCAGCAGCCAAGATCTTGAGGGTCTCCACTTT; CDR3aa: CASSQDLEGLHF
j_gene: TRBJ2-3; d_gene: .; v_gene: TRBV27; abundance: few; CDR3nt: TGTGCCAGCAGCTCTCAAGGAGTTGGAGATACGCAGTATTTT; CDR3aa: CASSSQGVGDTQYF
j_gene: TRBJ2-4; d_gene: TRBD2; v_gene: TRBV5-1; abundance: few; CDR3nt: TGCGCCAGCAGCTTGGCCCTAGCGGGAGGTCCTAACAACATTCAGTACTTC; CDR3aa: CASSLALAGGPNNIQYF
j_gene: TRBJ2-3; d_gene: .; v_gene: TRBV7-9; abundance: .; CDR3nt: TGTGCCAGCAGCCCAAGTACTTGGCGCTCGGATAGAGATACGCAGTATTTT; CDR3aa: CASSPSTWRSDRDTQYF
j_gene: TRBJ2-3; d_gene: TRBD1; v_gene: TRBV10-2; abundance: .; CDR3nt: TGCGCCAGCAGTGAAGAGGACAGGGTGGGAGATACGCAGTATTTT; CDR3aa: CASSEEDRVGDTQYF
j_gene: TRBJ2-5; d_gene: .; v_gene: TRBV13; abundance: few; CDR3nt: TGTGCCAGCAGCTTACAGGGTGGGCTCCAAGAGACCCAGTACTTC; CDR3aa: CASSLQGGLQETQYF
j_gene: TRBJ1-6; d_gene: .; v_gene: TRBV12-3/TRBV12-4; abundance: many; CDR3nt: TGTGCCAGCAGTTTAAAGGTGTTCGGTTCACCCCTCCACTTT; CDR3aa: CASSLKVFGSPLHF
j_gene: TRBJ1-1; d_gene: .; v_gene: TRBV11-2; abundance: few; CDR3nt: TGTGCCAGCCAGGGAGAAAAACCAAAGGCTGAAGCTTTCTTT; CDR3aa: CASQGEKPKAEAFF
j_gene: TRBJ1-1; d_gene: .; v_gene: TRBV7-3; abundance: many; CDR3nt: TGTGCCAGCAGCTTAAGGGGACCTTACACTGAAGCTTTCTTT; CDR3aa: CASSLRGPYTEAFF
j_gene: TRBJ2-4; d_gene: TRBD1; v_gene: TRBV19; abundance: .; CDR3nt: TGTGCCAGTAGTTGGGACAGGGGGATTAGGGCCAAAAACATTCAGTACTTC; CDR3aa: CASSWDRGIRAKNIQYF
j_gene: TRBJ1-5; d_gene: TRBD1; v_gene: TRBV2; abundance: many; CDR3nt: TGTGCCAGCAGGGGCAGACAGGGCGGGCCCCAGCATTTT; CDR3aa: CASRGRQGGPQHF
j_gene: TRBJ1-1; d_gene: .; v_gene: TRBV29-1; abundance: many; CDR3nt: TGCAGCGTTGAAACACCTCAGAACACTGAAGCTTTCTTT; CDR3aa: CSVETPQNTEAFF
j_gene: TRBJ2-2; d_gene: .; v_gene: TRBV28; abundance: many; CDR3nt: TGTGCCAGCAGTCTGGTGGGGGAGGTGACCGGGGAGCTGTTTTTT; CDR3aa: CASSLVGEVTGELFF
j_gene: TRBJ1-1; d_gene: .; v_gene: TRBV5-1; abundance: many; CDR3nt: TGCGCCAGCAGAGAAAGACAGAGCACTGAAGCTTTCTTT; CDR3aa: CASRERQSTEAFF
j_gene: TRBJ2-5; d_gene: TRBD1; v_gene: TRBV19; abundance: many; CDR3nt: TGTGCCATTTCACAGGGGGCCCAAGAGACCCAGTACTTC; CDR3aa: CAISQGAQETQYF
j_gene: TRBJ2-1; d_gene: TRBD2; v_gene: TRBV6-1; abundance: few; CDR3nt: TGTGCCAGCAGTCCCCGGGACTACGATGGGCATGAGCAGTTCTTC; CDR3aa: CASSPRDYDGHEQFF
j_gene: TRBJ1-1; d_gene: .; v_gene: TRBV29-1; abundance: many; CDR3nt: TGCAGCGTTGAAGAGACCCGAAACACTGAAGCTTTCTTT; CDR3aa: CSVEETRNTEAFF
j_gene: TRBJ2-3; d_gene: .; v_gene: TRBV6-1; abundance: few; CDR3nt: TGTGCCAGCAGTGAGTCGCCTGAAGGTACGCAGTATTTT; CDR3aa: CASSESPEGTQYF
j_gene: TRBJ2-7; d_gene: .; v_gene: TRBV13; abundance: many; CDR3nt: TGTGCCAGCAGCCCAGCCCTCGGACAGTTCCGTTACGAGCAGTACTTC; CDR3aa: CASSPALGQFRYEQYF
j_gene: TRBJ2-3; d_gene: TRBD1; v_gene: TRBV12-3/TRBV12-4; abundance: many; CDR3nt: TGTGCCAGCAGTTCCCAGGACAGGGGCGAAACAGATACGCAGTATTTT; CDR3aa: CASSSQDRGETDTQYF
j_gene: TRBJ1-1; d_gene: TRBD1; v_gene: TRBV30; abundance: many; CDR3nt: TGTGCCTGGGGGACAGGGGGGAGCACTGAAGCTTTCTTT; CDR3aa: CAWGTGGSTEAFF
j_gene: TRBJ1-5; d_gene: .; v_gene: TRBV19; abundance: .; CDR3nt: TGTGCCAGTAGTATCGCGGCGACCAATCAGCCCCAGCATTTT; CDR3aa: CASSIAATNQPQHF
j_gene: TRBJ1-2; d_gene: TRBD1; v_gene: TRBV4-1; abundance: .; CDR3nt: TGCGCCAGCAGCCAAGACGTCTCGGTGACAGGGACCTATTATGGCTACACCTTC; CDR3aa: CASSQDVSVTGTYYGYTF
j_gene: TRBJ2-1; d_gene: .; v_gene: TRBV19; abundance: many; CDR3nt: TGTGCCAGTAGTATACAGGGACCCTACAATGAGCAGTTCTTC; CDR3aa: CASSIQGPYNEQFF
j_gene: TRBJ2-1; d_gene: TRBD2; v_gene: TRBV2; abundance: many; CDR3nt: TGTGCCAGCAGTGATGCGGGAGGGCGAGATGAGCAGTTCTTC; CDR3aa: CASSDAGGRDEQFF
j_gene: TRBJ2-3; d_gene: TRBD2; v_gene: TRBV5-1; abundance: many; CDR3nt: TGCGCCAGCAGCTTGGAGACTAGCGGGAGGCCCGGGGCAGATACGCAGTATTTT; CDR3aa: CASSLETSGRPGADTQYF